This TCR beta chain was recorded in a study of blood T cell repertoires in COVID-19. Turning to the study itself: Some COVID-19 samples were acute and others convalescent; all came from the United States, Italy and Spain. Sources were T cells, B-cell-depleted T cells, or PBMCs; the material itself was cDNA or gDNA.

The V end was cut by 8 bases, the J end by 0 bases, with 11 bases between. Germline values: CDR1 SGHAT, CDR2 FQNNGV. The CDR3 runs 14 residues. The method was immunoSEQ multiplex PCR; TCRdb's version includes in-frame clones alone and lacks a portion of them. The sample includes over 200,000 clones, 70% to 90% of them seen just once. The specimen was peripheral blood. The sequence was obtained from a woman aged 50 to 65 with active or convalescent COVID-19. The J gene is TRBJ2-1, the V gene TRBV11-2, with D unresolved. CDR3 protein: CASDRRSSYNEQFF. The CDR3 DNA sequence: TGTGCCAGCGATCGTAGAAGCTCCTACAATGAGCAGTTCTTC. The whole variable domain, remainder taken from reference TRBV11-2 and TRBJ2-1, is EAGVAQSPRYKIIEKRQSVAFWCNPISGHATLYWYQQILGQGPKLLIQFQNNGVVDDSQLPKDRFSAERLKGVDSTLKIQPAKLEDSAVYLCASDRRSSYNEQFFGPGTRLTVL.